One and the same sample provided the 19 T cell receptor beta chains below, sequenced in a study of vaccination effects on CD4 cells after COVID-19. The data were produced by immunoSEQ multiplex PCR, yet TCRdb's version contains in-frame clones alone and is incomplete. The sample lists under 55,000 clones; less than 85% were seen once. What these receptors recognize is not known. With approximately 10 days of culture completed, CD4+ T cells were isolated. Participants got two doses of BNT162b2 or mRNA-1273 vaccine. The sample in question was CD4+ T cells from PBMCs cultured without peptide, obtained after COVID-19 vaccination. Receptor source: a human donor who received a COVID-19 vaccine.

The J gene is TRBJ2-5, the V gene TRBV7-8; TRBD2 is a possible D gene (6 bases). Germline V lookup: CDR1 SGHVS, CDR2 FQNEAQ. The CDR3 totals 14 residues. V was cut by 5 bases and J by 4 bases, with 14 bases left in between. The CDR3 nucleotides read TGTGCCAGCAGCCCCCGACTAGGAACAGAGACCCAGTACTTC. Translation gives CASSPRLGTETQYF.

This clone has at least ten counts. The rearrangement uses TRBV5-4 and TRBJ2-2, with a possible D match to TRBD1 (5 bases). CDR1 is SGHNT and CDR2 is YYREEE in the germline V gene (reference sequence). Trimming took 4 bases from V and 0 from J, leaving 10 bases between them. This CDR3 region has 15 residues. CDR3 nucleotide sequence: TGTGCCAGCAGCATTTCACAGGCGAACACCGGGGAGCTGTTTTTT. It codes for CASSISQANTGELFF.

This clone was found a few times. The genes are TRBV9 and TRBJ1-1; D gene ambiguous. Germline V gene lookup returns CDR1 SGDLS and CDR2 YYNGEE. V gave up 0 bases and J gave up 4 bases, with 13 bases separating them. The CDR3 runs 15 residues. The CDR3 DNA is TGTGCCAGCAGCGTAGGCTCCCATTCTCCCACTGAAGCTTTCTTT. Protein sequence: CASSVGSHSPTEAFF.

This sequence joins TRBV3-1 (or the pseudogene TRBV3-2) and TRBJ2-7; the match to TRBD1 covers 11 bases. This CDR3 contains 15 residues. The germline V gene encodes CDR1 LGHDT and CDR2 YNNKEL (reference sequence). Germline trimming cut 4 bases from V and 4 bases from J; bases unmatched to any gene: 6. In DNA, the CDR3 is TGTGCCAGCAGCCCCTCCGGACAGGGGGCTTACGAGCAGTACTTC. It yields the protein CASSPSGQGAYEQYF.

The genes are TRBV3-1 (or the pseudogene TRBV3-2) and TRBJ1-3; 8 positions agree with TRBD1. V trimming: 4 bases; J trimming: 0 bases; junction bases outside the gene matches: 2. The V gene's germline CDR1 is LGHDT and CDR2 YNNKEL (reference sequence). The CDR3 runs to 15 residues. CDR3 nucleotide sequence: TGTGCCAGCAGCCTGCAGGGGGCCTCTGGAAACACCATATATTTT. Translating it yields CASSLQGASGNTIYF.

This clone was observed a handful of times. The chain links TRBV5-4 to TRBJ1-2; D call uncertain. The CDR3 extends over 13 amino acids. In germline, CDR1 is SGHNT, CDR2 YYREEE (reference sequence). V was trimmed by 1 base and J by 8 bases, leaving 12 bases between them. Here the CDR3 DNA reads TGTGCCAGCAGCTTGCGGGATGTACGCGGCTACACCTTC. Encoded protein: CASSLRDVRGYTF.

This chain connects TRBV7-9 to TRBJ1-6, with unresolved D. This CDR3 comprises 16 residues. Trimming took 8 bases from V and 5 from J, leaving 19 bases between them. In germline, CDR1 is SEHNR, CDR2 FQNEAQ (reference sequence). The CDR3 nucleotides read TGTGCCAGCGGCCACCTACGCTTCGGTGATAATTCACCCCTCCACTTT. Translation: CASGHLRFGDNSPLHF. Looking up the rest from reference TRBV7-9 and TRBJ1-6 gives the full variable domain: DTGVSQNPRHKITKRGQNVTFRCDPISEHNRLYWYRQTLGQGPEFLTYFQNEAQLEKSRLLSDRFSAERPKGSFSTLEIQRTEQGDSAMYLCASGHLRFGDNSPLHFGNGTRLTVT.

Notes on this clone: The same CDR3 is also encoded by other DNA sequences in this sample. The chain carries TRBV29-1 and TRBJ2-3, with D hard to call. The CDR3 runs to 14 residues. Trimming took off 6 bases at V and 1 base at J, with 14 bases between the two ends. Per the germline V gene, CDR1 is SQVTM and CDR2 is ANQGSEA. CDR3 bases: TGCAGCGTCAGACATACCCTTGGCACAGATACGCAGTATTTT. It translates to CSVRHTLGTDTQYF.

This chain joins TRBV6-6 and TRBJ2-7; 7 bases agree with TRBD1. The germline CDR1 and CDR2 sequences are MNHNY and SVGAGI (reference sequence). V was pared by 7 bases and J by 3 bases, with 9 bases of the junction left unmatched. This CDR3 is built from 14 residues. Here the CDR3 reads CASKDGTEYYEQYF. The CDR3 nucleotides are TGTGCCAGCAAAGACGGGACAGAGTACTACGAGCAGTACTTC.

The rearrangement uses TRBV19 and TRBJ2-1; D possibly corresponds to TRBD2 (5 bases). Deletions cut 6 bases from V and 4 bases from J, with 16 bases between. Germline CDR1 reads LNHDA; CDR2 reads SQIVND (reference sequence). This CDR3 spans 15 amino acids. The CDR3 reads CASSIRAGQYNEQFF. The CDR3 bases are TGTGCCAGTAGCATAAGGGCGGGCCAGTACAATGAGCAGTTCTTC.

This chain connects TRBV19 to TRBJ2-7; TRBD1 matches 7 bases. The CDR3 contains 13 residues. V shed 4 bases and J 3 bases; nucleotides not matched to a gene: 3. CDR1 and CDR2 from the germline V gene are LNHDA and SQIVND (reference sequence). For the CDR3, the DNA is TGTGCCAGTAGTAGGGGACAGAACTACGAGCAGTACTTC. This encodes CASSRGQNYEQYF. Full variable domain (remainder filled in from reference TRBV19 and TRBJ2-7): DGGITQSPKYLFRKEGQNVTLSCEQNLNHDAMYWYRQDPGQGLRLIYYSQIVNDFQKGDIAEGYSVSREKKESFPLTVTSAQKNPTAFYLCASSRGQNYEQYFGPGTRLTVT.

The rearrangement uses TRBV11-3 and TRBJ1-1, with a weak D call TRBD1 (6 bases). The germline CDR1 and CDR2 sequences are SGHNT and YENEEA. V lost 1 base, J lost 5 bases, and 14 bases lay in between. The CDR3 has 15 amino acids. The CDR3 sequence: CASSLGGGLETEAFF. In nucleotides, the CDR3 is TGTGCCAGCAGCTTAGGTGGGGGGCTGGAAACTGAAGCTTTCTTT.

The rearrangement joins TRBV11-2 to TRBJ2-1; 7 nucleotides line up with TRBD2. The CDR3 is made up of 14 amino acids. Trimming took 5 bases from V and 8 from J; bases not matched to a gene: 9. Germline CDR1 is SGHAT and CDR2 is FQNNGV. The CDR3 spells CASSPLTGGDEQFF. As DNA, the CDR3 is TGTGCCAGCAGCCCCCTAACGGGAGGAGATGAGCAGTTCTTC.

In DNA form, the CDR3 reads TGTGCCAGTAGTACCGGTGAGGGTAAGCAGTTCTTC. This sequence encodes CASSTGEGKQFF. This chain links TRBV19 with TRBJ2-1; D is possibly TRBD2 (5 bases). V gave up 4 bases and J gave up 11 bases, with 12 bases separating them. CDR1 LNHDA and CDR2 SQIVND come from the germline V gene (reference sequence). CDR3 length: 12 amino acids.

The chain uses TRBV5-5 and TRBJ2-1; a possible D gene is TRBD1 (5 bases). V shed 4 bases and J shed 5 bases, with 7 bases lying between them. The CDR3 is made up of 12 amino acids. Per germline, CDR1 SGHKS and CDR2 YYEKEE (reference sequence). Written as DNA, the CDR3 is TGTGCCAGCAGCCCCAGGGACAATGAGCAGTTCTTC. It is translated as CASSPRDNEQFF.

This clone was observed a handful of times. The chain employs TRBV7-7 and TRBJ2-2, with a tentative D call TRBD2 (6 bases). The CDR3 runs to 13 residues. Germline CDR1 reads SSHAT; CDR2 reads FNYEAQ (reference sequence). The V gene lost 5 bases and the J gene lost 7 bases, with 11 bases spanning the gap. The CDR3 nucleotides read TGTGCCAGCAGCCACGGGACTGGCGGGGAGCTGTTTTTT. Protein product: CASSHGTGGELFF.

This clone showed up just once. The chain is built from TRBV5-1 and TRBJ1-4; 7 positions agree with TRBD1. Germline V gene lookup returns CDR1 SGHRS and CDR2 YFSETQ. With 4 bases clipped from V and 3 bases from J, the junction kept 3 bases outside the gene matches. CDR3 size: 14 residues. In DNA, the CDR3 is TGCGCCAGCAGCCCGGGGACAGCTAATGAAAAACTGTTTTTT. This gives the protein CASSPGTANEKLFF.

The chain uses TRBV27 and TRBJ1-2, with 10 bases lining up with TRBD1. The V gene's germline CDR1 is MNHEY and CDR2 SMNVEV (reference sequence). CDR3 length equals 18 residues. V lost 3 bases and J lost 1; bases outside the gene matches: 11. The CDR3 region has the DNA TGTGCCAGCAGTTTGAAGGGGACAGGGGCATCCTTTAACTATGGCTACACCTTC. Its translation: CASSLKGTGASFNYGYTF.

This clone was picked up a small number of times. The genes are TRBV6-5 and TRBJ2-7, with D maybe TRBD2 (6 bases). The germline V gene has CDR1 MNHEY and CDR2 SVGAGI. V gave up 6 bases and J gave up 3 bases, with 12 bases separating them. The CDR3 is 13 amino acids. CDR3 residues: CASRGREVYEQYF. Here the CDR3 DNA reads TGTGCCAGCAGGGGCAGGGAGGTCTACGAGCAGTACTTC.